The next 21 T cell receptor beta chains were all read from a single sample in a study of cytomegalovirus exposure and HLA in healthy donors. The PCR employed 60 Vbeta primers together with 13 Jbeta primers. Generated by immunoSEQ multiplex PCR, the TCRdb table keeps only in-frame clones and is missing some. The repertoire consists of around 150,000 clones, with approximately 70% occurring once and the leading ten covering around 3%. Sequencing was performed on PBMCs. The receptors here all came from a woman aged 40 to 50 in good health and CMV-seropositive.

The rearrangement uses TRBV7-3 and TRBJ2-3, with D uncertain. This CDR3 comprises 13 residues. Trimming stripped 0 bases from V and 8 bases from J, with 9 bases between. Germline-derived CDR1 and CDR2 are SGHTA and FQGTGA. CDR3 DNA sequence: TGTGCCAGCAGCTTAACCGAAGCCGGTACGCAGTATTTT. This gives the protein CASSLTEAGTQYF.

CDR3 sequence: CASSVASGQGIDEQYF. Written as DNA, the CDR3 is TGTGCCAGCAGCGTAGCCTCTGGACAGGGTATCGACGAGCAGTACTTC. The V gene is TRBV9, the J gene TRBJ2-7; 8 nucleotides line up with TRBD1. V dropped 0 bases and J dropped 5; count of bases not matched to a gene: 10. The CDR3 totals 16 residues. Germline V gene data show CDR1 as SGDLS and CDR2 as YYNGEE.

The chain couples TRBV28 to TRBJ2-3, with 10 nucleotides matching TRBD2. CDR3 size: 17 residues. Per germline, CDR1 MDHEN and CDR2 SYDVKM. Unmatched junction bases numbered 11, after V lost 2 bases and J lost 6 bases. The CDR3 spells CASSLKASGRKADTQYF. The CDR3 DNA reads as TGTGCCAGCAGTTTAAAGGCTAGCGGGAGAAAAGCGGATACGCAGTATTTT. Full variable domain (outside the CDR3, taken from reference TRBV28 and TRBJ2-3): DVKVTQSSRYLVKRTGEKVFLECVQDMDHENMFWYRQDPGLGLRLIYFSYDVKMKEKGDIPEGYSVSREKKERFSLILESASTNQTSMYLCASSLKASGRKADTQYFGPGTRLTVL.

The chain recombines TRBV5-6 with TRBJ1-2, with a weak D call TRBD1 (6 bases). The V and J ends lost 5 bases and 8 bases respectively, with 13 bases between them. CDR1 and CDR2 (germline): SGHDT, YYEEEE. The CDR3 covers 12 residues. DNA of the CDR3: TGTGCCAGCAGTCAGGGGCTTTTGGGCTACACCTTC. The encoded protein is CASSQGLLGYTF.

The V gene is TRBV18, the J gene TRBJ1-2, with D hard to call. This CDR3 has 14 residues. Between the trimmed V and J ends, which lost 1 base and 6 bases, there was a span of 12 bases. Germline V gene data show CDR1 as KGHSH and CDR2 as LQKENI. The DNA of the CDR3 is TGTGCCAGCTCACCACGAAACCCCTCGGATGGCTACACCTTC. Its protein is CASSPRNPSDGYTF.

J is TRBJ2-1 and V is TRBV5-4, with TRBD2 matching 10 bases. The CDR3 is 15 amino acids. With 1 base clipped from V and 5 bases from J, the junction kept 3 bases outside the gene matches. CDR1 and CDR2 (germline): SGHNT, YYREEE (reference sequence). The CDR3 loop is CASSLSAGGNNEQFF. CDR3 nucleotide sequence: TGTGCCAGCAGCTTGTCAGCGGGAGGGAACAATGAGCAGTTCTTC.

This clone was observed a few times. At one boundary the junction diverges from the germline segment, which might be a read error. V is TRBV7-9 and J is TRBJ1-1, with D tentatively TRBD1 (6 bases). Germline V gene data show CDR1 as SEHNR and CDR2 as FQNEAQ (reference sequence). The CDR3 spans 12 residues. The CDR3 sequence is CSSSWKGAEAFF. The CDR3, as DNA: TGTTCCAGCAGCTGGAAGGGGGCTGAAGCTTTCTTT.

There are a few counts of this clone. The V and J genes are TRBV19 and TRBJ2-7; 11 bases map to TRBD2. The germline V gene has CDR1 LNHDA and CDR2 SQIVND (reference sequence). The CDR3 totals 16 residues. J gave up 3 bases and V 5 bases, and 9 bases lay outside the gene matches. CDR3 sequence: CASSAQLAGELYEQYF. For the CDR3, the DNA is TGTGCCAGTAGTGCGCAACTAGCGGGAGAGCTCTACGAGCAGTACTTC.

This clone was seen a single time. CDR3 sequence (DNA): TGTGCCAGCAGGGATAGCGGGGGTCCCTACGAGCAGTACTTC. It yields the protein CASRDSGGPYEQYF. The V and J genes are TRBV7-9 and TRBJ2-7, with 9 bases matching TRBD2. This CDR3 has 14 amino acids. Germline CDR1 reads SEHNR; CDR2 reads FQNEAQ (reference sequence). V gave up 6 bases and J gave up 2 bases; unmatched junction bases: 5.

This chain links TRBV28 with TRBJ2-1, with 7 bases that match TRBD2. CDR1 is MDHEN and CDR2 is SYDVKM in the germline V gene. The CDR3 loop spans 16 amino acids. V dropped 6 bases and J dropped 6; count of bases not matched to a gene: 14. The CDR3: CASSQLSGGRGNEQFF. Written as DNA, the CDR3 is TGTGCCAGCAGCCAATTGTCGGGCGGGAGAGGCAATGAGCAGTTCTTC.

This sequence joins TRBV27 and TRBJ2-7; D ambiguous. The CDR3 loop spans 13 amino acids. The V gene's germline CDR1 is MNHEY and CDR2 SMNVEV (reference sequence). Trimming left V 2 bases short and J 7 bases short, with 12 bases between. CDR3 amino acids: CASSLLRSREQYF. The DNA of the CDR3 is TGTGCCAGCAGTTTACTCCGGTCGCGGGAGCAGTACTTC.

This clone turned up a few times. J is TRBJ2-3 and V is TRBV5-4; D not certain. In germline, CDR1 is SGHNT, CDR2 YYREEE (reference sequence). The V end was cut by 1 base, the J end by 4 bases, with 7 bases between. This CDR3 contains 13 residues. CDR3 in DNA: TGTGCCAGCAGCTTGCTAGACCCAGATACGCAGTATTTT. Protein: CASSLLDPDTQYF.

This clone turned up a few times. The CDR3 DNA sequence: TGCGCCAGTTTTAGTACGTCATCTAGCACAGATACGCAGTATTTT. Translation: CASFSTSSSTDTQYF. The chain uses TRBV5-1 and TRBJ2-3; D uncertain. The CDR3 totals 15 residues. Germline-derived CDR1 and CDR2 are SGHRS and YFSETQ. Trimming left V 8 bases short and J 0 bases short, with 16 bases between.

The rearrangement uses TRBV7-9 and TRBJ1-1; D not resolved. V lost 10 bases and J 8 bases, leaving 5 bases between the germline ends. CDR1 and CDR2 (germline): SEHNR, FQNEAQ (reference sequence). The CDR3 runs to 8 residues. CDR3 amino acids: CAITEAFF. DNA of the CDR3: TGTGCCATAACAGAAGCTTTCTTT.

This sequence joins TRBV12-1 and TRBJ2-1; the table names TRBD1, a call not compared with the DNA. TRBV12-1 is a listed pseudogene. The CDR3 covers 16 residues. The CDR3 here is CASSFPTGHRSCEQFF. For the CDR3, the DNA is TGTGCCAGCAGCTTCCCCACGGGACACCGAAGCTGTGAGCAGTTCTTC.

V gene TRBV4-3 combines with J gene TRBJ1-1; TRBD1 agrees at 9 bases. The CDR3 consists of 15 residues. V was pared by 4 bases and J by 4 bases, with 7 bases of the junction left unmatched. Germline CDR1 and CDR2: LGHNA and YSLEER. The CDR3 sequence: CASSLSGTGPTEAFF. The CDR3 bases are TGCGCCAGCAGCCTGTCCGGGACAGGGCCCACTGAAGCTTTCTTT.

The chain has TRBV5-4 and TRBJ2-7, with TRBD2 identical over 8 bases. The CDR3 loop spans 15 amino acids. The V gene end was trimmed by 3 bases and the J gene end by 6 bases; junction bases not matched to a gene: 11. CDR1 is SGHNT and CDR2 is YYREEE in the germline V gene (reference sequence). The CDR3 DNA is TGTGCCAGCAGCTCCCCTTCCCGGGGGGGGTCCGAGCAGTACTTC. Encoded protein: CASSSPSRGGSEQYF.

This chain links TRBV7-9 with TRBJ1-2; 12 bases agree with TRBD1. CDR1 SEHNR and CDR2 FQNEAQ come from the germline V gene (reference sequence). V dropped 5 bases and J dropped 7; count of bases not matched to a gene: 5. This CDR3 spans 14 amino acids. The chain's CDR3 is CASSTGTGGSGYTF. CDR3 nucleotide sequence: TGTGCCAGCAGCACCGGGACAGGGGGCTCTGGCTACACCTTC.

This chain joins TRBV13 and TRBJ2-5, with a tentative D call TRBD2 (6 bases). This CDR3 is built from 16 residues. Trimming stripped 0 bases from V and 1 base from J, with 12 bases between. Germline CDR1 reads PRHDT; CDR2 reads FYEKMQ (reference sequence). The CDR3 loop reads CASSLGHVGGQETQYF. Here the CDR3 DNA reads TGTGCCAGCAGCTTAGGCCACGTCGGGGGCCAAGAGACCCAGTACTTC.

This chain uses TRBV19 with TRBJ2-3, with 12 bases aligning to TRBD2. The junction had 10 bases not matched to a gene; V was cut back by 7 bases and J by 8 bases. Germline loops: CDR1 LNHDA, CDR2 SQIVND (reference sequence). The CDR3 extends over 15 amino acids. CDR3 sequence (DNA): TGTGCCAGTAACCGACTAGCGGGAGAACTCGGTACGCAGTATTTT. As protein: CASNRLAGELGTQYF.

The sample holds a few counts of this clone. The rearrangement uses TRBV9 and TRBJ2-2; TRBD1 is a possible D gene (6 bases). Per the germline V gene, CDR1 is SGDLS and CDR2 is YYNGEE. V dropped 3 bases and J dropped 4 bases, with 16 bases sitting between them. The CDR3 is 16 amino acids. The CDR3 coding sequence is TGTGCCAGCAGCGCACCAGGGGTGCCGGGCACCGGGGAGCTGTTTTTT. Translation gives CASSAPGVPGTGELFF.